The clone carrying this TCR beta chain was seen a handful of times. The antigen is undetermined. This specimen belongs to a study of T-cell memory formation after mild COVID-19. From 5'RACE with constant-segment primers came TCR alpha and TCR beta cDNA libraries that carried sample barcodes and UMIs. TCRdb reanalysed the 5' RACE reads using MiXCR and keeps one entry per CDR3 protein. The sample shows about 55,000 distinct CDR3 sequences, approximately 9.5% of them seen only once. Study-level results: The study found balanced CD4/CD8 in clones contracting day 15 to 85 and a CD4+ lean in later expanders. CD8+ contracting clones occupied EMRA, while CD4+ ones occupied mainly CM and EM.

V lost 1 base and J lost 6; bases outside the gene matches: 11. The CDR3 loop spans 16 amino acids. Germline assignment: CDR1 LGHDT and CDR2 YNNKEL (reference sequence). The V and J genes are TRBV3-1 and TRBJ2-7; 8 bases agree with TRBD2. The clonotype was recovered from a man aged 18-30 years who had mild COVID-19 (a few samples of this study predate the infection). Cell type and time point are not known. Sequencing was carried out using PBMCs or a T cell subset sorted from them (not recorded which). The CDR3 protein is CASSQGIAGLAGEQYF. In nucleotides, the CDR3 is TGTGCCAGCAGCCAAGGGATAGCGGGCCTAGCGGGCGAGCAGTACTTC.